This T cell receptor beta chain emerged from a study of T cell responses to AZD1222 COVID-19 vaccine. Study results and caveats: Spike-specific TCR breadth and depth both grew after two AZD1222 doses.

Turning to this clone: Its antigen is currently unknown.

TCRdb's table, derived via immunoSEQ multiplex PCR, lists solely in-frame clones and lacks some. The sample lists more than 150,000 clones; about nine tenths were seen once. The CDR3 has 11 amino acids. Germline CDR1 is SNHLY and CDR2 is FYNNEI. Between the trimmed V and J ends, which lost 7 bases and 3 bases, there was a span of 6 bases. The TCR comes from an adult who received the AZD1222 COVID-19 vaccine. V usage is TRBV2 and J usage is TRBJ1-1; D is undetermined. The sample in question was peripheral blood, obtained 28 days after the second AZD1222 dose. CDR3 sequence: CASILDTEAFF. The CDR3 DNA follows: TGTGCCAGCATTCTAGACACTGAAGCTTTCTTT.